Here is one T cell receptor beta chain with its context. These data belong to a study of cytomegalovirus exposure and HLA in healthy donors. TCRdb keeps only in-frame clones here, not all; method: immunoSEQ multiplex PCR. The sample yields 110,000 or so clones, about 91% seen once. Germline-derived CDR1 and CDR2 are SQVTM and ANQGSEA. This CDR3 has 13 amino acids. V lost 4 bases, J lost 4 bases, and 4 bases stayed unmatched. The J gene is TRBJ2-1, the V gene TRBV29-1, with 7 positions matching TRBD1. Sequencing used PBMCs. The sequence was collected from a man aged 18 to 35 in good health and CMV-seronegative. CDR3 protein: CSVADRDYNEQFF. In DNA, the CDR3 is TGCAGCGTTGCAGACAGGGATTACAATGAGCAGTTCTTC.